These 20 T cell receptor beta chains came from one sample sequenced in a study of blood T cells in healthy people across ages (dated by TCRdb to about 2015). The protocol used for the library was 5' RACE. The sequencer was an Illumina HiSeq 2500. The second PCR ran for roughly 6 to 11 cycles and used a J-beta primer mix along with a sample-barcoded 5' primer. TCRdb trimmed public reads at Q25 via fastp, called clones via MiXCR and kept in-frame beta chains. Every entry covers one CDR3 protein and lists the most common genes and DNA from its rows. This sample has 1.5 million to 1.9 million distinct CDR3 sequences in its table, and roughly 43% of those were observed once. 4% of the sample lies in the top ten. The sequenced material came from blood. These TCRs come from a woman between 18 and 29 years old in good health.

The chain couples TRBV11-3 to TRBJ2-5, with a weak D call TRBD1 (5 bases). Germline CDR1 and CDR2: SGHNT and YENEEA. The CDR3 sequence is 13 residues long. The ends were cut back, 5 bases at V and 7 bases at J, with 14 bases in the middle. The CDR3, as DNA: TGTGCCAGCAGCCACGACAGCCTGGGGACCCAGTACTTC. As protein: CASSHDSLGTQYF.

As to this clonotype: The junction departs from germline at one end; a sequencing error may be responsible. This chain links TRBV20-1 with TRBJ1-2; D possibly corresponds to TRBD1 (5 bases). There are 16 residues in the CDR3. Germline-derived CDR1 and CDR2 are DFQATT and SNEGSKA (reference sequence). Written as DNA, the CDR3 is TGCAGTGCTAGAGATTTGCGACAGAGCGTTTACTATGGCTGCACCTTC. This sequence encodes CSARDLRQSVYYGCTF.

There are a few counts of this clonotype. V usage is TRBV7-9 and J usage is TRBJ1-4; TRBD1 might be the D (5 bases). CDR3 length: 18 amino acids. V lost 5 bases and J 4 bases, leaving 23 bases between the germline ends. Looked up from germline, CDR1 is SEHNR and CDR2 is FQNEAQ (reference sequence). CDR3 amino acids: CASSPTLGGGDFNEKLFF. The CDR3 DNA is TGTGCCAGCAGCCCCACCTTGGGAGGAGGGGACTTTAATGAAAAACTGTTTTTT.

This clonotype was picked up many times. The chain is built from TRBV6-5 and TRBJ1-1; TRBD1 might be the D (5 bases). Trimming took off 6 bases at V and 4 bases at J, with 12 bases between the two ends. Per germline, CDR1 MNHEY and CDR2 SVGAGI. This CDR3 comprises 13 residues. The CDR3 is CASSRGHLTEAFF. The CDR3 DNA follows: TGTGCCAGCAGCCGCGGACACCTCACTGAAGCTTTCTTT.

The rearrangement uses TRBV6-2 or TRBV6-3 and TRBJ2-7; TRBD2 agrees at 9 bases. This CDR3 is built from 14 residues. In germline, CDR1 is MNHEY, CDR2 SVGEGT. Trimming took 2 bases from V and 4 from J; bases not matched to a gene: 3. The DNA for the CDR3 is TGTGCCAGCAGTTACGGGACTAGCTTTTACGAGCAGTACTTC. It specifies CASSYGTSFYEQYF.

The CDR3 is CASSSRDRVGETQYF. The CDR3 bases are TGTGCCAGCAGCTCACGGGACAGGGTGGGGGAGACCCAGTACTTC. V usage is TRBV7-9 and J usage is TRBJ2-7, with 9 bases lining up with TRBD1. Near its end, the DNA agrees better with TRBJ2-5, so the J call may be wrong. The germline V gene has CDR1 SEHNR and CDR2 FQNEAQ (reference sequence). This CDR3 region has 15 residues.

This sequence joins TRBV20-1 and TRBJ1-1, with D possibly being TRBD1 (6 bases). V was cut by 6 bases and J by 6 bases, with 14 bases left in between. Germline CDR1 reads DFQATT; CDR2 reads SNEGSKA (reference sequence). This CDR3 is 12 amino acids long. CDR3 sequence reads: CSAPGEGAEAFF. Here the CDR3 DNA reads TGCAGTGCCCCAGGGGAGGGGGCTGAAGCTTTCTTT.

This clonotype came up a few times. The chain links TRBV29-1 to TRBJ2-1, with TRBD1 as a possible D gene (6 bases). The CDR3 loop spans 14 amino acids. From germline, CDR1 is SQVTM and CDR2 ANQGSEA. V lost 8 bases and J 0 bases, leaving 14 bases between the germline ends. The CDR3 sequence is CSIQGALSYNEQFF. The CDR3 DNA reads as TGCAGCATACAGGGAGCGCTCTCCTACAATGAGCAGTTCTTC.

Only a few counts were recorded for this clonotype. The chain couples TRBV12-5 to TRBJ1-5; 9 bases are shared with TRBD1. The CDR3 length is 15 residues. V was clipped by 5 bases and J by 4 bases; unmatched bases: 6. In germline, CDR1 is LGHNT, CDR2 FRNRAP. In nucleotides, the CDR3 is TGTGCTAGTGGTCCTGGACAGGGGTATAATCAGCCCCAGCATTTT. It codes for CASGPGQGYNQPQHF. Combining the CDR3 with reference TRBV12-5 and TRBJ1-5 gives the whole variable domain DARVTQTPRHKVTEMGQEVTMRCQPILGHNTVFWYRQTMMQGLELLAYFRNRAPLDDSGMPKDRFSAEMPDATLATLKIQPSEPRDSAVYFCASGPGQGYNQPQHFGDGTRLSIL.

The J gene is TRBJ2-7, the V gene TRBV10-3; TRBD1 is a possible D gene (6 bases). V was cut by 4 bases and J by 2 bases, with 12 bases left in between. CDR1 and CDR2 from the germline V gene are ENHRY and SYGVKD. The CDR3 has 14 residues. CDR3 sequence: CAISAVGGTYEQYF. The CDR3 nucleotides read TGTGCCATCAGTGCAGTAGGGGGTACCTACGAGCAGTACTTC.

CDR3 sequence reads: CASSQERQGGREQYF. The CDR3 DNA reads as TGCGCCAGCAGCCAAGAACGTCAGGGAGGTAGGGAGCAGTACTTC. The chain couples TRBV4-3 to TRBJ2-1; possibly TRBD2 for D (6 bases). With the DNA end fitting TRBJ2-7 better, the J assignment may be wrong. The CDR3 runs 15 residues. Germline V gene data show CDR1 as LGHNA and CDR2 as YSLEER.

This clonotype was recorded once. The CDR3 sequence: CSVGIGTGSSSGANVLTF. DNA of the CDR3: TGCAGCGTTGGGATCGGGACAGGGAGTTCGTCTGGGGCCAACGTCCTGACTTTC. The chain uses TRBV29-1 and TRBJ2-6; 9 bases align to TRBD1. The CDR3 has 18 amino acids. With 4 bases clipped from V and 1 base from J, the junction kept 11 bases outside the gene matches. Germline loops: CDR1 SQVTM, CDR2 ANQGSEA.

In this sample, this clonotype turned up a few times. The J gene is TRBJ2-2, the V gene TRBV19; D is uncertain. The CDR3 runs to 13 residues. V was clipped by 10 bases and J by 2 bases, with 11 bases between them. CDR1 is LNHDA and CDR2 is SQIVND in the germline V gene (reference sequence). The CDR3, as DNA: TGTGCCACGACGGCCGGAAACACCGGGGAGCTGTTTTTT. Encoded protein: CATTAGNTGELFF.

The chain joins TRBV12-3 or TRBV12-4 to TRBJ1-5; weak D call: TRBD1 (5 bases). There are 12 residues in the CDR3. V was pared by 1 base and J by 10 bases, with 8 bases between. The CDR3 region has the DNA TGTGCCAGCAGTTTAGGGGGGATACCCCAGCATTTT. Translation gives CASSLGGIPQHF.

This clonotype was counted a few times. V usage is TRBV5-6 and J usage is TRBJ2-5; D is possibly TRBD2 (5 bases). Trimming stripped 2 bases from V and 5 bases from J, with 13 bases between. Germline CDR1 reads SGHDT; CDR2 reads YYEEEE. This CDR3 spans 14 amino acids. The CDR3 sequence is CASSFRGPWETQYF. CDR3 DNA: TGTGCCAGCAGCTTTAGAGGGCCCTGGGAGACCCAGTACTTC.

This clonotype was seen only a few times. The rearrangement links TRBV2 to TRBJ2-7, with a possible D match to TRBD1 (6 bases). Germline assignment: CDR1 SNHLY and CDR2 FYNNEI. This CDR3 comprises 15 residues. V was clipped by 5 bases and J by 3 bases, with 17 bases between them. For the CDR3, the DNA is TGTGCCAGCAGTCCCCTGGGACAAAATTTCTACGAGCAGTACTTC. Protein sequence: CASSPLGQNFYEQYF.

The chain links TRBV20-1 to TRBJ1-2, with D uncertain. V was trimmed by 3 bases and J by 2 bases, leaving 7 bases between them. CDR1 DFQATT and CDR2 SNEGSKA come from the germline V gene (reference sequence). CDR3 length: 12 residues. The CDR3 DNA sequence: TGCAGTGCTAGTGCAGCGAACTATGGCTACACCTTC. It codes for CSASAANYGYTF.

The CDR3 DNA sequence: TGTGCCAGCAGCCCAAGGGGACTAGCGGGGAACAATGAGCAGTTCTTC. Protein: CASSPRGLAGNNEQFF. The chain employs TRBV7-2 and TRBJ2-1, with 13 bases matching TRBD2. The germline CDR1 and CDR2 sequences are SGHTA and FQGNSA. J gave up 5 bases and V 5 bases, and 6 bases lay outside the gene matches. The CDR3 is made up of 16 amino acids.

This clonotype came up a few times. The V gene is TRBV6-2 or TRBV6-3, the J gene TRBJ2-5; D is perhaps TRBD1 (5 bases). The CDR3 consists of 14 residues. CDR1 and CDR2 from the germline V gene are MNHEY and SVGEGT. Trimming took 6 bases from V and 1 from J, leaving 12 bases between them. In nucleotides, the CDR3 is TGTGCCAGCAGCCCCGGACACCTCCAAGAGACCCAGTACTTC. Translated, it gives CASSPGHLQETQYF.

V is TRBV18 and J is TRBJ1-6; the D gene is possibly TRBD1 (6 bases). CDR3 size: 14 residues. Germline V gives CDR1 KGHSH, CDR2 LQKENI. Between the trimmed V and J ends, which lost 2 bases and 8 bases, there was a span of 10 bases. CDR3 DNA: TGTGCCAGCTCACCATCACAGGGATATTCACCCCTCCACTTT. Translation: CASSPSQGYSPLHF.